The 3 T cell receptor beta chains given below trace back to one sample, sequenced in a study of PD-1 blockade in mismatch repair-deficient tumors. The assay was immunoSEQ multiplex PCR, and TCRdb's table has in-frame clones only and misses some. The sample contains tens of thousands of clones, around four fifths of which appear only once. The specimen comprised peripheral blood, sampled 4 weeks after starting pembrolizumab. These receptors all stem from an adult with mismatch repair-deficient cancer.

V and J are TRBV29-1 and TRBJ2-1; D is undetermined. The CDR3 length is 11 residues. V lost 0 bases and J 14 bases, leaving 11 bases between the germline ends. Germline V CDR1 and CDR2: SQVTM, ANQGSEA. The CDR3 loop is CSVEDRSQKFF. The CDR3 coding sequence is TGCAGCGTTGAAGACAGATCGCAAAAGTTCTTC.

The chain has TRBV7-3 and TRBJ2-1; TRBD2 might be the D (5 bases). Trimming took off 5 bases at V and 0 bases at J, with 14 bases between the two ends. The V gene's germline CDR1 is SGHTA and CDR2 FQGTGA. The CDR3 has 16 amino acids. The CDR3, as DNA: TGTGCCAGCAGCCGGTCGGCAGCGGCCTCCTACAATGAGCAGTTCTTC. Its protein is CASSRSAAASYNEQFF.

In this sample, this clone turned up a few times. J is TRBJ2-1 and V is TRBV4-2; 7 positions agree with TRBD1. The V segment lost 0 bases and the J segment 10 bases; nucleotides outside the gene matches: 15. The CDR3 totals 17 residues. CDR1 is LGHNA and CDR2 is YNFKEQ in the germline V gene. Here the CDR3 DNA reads TGTGCCAGCAGCCAAGATTTAGGAGCGAGGGGGCCTTGGGAGCAGTTCTTC. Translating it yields CASSQDLGARGPWEQFF.